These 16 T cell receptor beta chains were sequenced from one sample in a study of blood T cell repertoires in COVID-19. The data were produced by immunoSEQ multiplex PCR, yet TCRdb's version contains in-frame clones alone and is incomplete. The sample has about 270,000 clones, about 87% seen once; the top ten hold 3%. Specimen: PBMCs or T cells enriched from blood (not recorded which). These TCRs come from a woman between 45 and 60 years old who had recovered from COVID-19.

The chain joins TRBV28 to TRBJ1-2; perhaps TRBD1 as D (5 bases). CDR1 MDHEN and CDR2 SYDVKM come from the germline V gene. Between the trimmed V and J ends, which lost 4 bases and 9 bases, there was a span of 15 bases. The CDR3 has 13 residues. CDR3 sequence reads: CASSSPEGRSYTF. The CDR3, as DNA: TGTGCCAGCAGTTCCCCGGAGGGACGGAGCTACACCTTC.

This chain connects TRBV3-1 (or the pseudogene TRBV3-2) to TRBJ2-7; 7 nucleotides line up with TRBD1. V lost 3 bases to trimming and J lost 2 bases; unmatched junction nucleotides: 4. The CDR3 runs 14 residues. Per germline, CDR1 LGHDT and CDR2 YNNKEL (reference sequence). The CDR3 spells CASSQMTGPYEQYF. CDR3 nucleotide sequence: TGTGCCAGCAGCCAGATGACAGGGCCCTACGAGCAGTACTTC.

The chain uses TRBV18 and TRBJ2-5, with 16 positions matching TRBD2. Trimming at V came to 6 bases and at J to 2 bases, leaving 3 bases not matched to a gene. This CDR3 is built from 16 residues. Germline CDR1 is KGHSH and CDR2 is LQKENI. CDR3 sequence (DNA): TGTGCCAGCTCGGCGGGACTAGCGGGAGGGCAAGAGACCCAGTACTTC. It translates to CASSAGLAGGQETQYF.

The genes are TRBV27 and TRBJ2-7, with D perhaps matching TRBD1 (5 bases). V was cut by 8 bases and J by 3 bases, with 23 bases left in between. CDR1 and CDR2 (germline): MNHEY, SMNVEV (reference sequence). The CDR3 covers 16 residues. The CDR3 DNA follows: TGTGCCAGCCGACCAGGACACGGCCTTTTTGACTACGAGCAGTACTTC. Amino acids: CASRPGHGLFDYEQYF.

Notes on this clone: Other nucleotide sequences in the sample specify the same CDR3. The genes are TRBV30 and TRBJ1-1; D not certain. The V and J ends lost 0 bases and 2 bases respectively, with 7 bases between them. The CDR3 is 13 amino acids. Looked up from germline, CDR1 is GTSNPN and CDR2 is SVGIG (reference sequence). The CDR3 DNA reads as TGTGCCTGGAGTGTAGCCCCTAACACTGAAGCTTTCTTT. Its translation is CAWSVAPNTEAFF. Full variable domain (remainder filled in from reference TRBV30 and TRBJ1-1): SQTIHQWPATLVQPVGSPLSLECTVEGTSNPNLYWYRQAAGRGLQLLFYSVGIGQISSEVPQNLSASRPQDRQFILSSKKLLLSDSGFYLCAWSVAPNTEAFFGQGTRLTVV.

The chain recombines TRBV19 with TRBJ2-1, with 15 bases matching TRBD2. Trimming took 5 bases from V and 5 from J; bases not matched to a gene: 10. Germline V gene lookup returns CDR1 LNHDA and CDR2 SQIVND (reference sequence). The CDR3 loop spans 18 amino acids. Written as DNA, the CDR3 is TGTGCCAGTAGTCCACCGGGACTAGCGGGAGGTCTCCACAATGAGCAGTTCTTC. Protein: CASSPPGLAGGLHNEQFF.

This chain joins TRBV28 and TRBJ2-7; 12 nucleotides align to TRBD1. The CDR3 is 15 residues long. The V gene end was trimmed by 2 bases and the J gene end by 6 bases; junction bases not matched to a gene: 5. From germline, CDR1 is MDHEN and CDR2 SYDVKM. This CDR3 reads CASSLRGTGGGEQYF. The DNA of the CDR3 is TGTGCCAGCAGTTTAAGGGGGACAGGGGGCGGCGAGCAGTACTTC.

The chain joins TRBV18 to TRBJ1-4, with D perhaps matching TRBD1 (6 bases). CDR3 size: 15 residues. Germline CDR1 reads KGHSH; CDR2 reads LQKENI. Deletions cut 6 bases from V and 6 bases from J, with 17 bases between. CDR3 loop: CASSPVTAGDEKLFF. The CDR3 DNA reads TGTGCCAGCTCCCCTGTAACAGCAGGGGATGAAAAACTGTTTTTT.

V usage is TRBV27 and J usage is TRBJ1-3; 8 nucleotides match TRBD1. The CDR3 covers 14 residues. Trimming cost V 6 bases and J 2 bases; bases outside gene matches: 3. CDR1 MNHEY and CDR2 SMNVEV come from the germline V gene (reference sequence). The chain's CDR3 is CASSQGAPGNTIYF. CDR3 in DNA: TGTGCCAGCAGCCAGGGGGCTCCTGGAAACACCATATATTTT.

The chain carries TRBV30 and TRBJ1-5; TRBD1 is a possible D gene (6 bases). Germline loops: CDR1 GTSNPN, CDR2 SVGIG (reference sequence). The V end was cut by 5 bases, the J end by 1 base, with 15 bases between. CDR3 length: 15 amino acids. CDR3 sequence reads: CAWAQTGLSNQPQHF. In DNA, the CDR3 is TGTGCCTGGGCCCAGACAGGATTGAGCAATCAGCCCCAGCATTTT.

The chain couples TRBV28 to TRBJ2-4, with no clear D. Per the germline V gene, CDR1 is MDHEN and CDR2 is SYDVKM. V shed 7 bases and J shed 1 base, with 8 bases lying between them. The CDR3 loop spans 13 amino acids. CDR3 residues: CASTVSAKNIQYF. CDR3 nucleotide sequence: TGTGCCAGCACTGTGAGCGCCAAAAACATTCAGTACTTC.

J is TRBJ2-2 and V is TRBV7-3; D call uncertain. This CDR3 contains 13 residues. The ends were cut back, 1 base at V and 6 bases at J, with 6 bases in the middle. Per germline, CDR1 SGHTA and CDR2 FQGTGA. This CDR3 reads CASSLIGPGELFF. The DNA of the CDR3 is TGTGCCAGCAGCTTAATTGGCCCCGGGGAGCTGTTTTTT.

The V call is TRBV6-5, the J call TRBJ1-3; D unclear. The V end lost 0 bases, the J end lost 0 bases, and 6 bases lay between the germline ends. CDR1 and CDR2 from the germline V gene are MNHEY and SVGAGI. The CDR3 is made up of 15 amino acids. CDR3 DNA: TGTGCCAGCAGTTACTCGAGGAGCTCTGGAAACACCATATATTTT. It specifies CASSYSRSSGNTIYF.

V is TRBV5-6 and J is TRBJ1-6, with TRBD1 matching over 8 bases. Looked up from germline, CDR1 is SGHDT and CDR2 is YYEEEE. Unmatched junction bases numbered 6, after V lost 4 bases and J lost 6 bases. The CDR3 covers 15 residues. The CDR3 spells CASSIRDRFNSPLHF. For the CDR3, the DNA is TGTGCCAGCAGCATCCGGGACAGGTTTAATTCACCCCTCCACTTT.

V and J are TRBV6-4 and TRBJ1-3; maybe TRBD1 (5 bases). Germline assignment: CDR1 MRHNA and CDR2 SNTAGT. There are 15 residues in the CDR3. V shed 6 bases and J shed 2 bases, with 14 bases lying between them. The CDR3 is CASSPGEGPGNTIYF. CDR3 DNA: TGTGCCAGCAGCCCCGGGGAGGGGCCTGGAAACACCATATATTTT.

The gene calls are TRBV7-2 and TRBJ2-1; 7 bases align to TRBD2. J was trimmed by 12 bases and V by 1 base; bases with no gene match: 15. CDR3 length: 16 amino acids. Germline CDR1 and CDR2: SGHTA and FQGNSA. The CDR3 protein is CASSLGRGLGSEGQFF. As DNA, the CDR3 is TGTGCCAGCAGCTTAGGAAGAGGACTAGGCAGTGAGGGGCAGTTCTTC. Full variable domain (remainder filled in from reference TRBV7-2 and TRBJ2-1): GAGVSQSPSNKVTEKGKDVELRCDPISGHTALYWYRQSLGQGLEFLIYFQGNSAPDKSGLPSDRFSAERTGGSVSTLTIQRTQQEDSAVYLCASSLGRGLGSEGQFFGPGTRLTVL.